This T cell receptor beta chain comes out of a study of blood T cells in healthy people across ages (dated by TCRdb to the mid-2010s). Looking at the study overall: In model experiments, roughly one uniquely barcoded TCR beta cDNA molecule per two T cells was captured by template switching. Donors were grouped into four age groups: young (average approximately 16 years), middle-aged (less than 40), aged (roughly 67) and long-lived (around 82). To track age-related changes in TCR beta repertoire diversity, the study relied on deep sequencing normalized with unique cDNA molecular identifiers. Using the same blood draw, the study looked at two additional independent replicas of 1 million unique cDNA reads for two donors, one aged 18 to 30 and the other aged 80 or older. General study outcomes and caveats: As age increased, observed TCR beta diversity per million T cells dropped in a roughly linear way, and a significant reduction was already evident by age 40. The long-lived group showed more naive CD4+ T cells, fewer expanded clones and increased TCR diversity than the aged group, suggesting age selection. Bulk unsorted PBMC profiling prevented conclusive comparison of naive and antigen-experienced compartments. Because the CMV infection status of the donors was unknown, age-related changes in expanded clonotypes may potentially have been confounded. A strong correlation was found between observed TCR beta diversity and the percentage of naive T cells measured by flow cytometry. Estimates of total diversity based on one million sequenced T cells were considered lower bounds and underestimates.

As concerns this clonotype: Its binding antigen is unknown. Base quality data are lacking; no much larger clone is found one base away.

Taken from cysteine to phenylalanine, the CDR3 has 18 residues. Only CDR3 DNA is held: 54 bases, read in frame from base 1. Via the germline V gene (reference sequence), CDR1 is SEHNR and CDR2 FQNEAQ. Libraries were built with 5' RACE. Sequencing used an Illumina HiSeq 2500. The second PCR ran for about 6 to 11 cycles and used a J-beta primer mix along with a sample-barcoded 5' primer. Each TCR beta cDNA molecule received a unique molecular identifier from a template-switch 5' adaptor carrying 12 random nucleotides. At least 2.5 million CDR3-containing paired-end reads were obtained from each sample. First-strand cDNA synthesis was performed from all RNA using the Mint cDNA synthesis kit, with priming by a TRBC-specific oligonucleotide. All cDNA was treated with uracil-DNA glycosylase and then went through a first 18-cycle PCR with the universal primers M1SS and BC2_uni_R. The original pipeline was this. For normalization, 1 million high-quality reads, each with a distinct molecular identifier, were randomly selected from each sample. Instead of being binned into consensus sequences, reads that shared molecular identifiers were thrown out. MiTCR, run with a Q25 quality threshold and the strictest error-elimination algorithm, handled CDR3 identification, clonotype clustering and error correction. A nonparametric unseen species model with Euler transformation was used to estimate a lower bound on total TCR beta diversity. The public sequencing data were trimmed at Q25 with fastp and processed into clonotypes with MiXCR by TCRdb, which kept only in-frame beta chains. Each record represents a unique CDR3 protein, reported with the most common genes and DNA among its rows. The V and J calls shown here were made by TCRdb, not taken from the authors' results. The sample table holds hundreds of thousands of distinct CDR3 sequences, of which around a quarter were seen once. The ten largest clones represent just under 9.5% of the sample.

Donors were a few dozen systemically healthy Caucasian individuals from Russia aged 6 to 90 years. Each donor gave ten milliliters of peripheral blood, collected into EDTA-treated Vacutainer tubes. PBMCs were isolated by Ficoll-Paque density-gradient centrifugation, with at least 6 million obtained per sample. Trizol reagent was used to extract total RNA from the PBMCs, yielding at least 5.5 micrograms per sample. For every donor, an aliquot of PBMCs went through flow cytometry to measure the percentages of naive CD45RAhigh/CD27high T cells. In addition, the sample was reused for a study of T cells of mothers and their children. The second source states: Donors were nine systemically healthy Caucasian individuals: three mothers and their six children. cDNA synthesis used all of the extracted RNA, with approximately 1.4 ug of RNA in each 15 ul reaction. Sample barcodes and 2-4 random nucleotides were added via the M1S primer in the second PCR. More than 9.5 million TCR beta CDR3 reads were obtained from each mother, and about 3 million reads were obtained from each child. Thymic selection shapes the output of TCR recombination in a similar way in related and unrelated pairs, and inherited differences have a minor effect. Normalized repertoire overlap in related mother-child pairs was always slightly higher than in unrelated mother-child pairs, but the difference was never significant. Persistent microchimeric T cell clones were not detected, at a sensitivity of about 100 clones per million clonotypes. The study used deep NGS to compare TCR beta repertoires of mothers and children, seeking features distinguishing related mother-child pairs from unrelated individuals. On average, the children were about 10 +/- 4 years old, while the mothers were about 38 +/- 4 years old. After adapter ligation with NEBNext reagents, the libraries were sequenced on Illumina HiSeq 2000 with 100+100 nt paired-end reads. To prevent cross-contamination, the mother and child libraries were prepared a month apart and were sequenced in separate runs. Each donor had between about 450,000 and 2,100,000 distinct TCR beta clonotypes identified. Naive TCR beta clonotypes were estimated from low-frequency clonotypes matched to each donor's FACS-determined naive share, without sorting.

Sequencing was done on a sample of blood. This receptor was identified in a boy younger than 18 in good health. The chain links TRBV7-9 with TRBJ2-7; 7 bases in the middle match TRBD1. Judging by the DNA end, TRBJ2-1 fits better; the J call may be wrong. CDR3 loop: CASSSLLSTGTNYNEQFF. The bases read TGTGCCAGCAGCTCATTACTCTCGACAGGGACAAATTACAATGAGCAGTTCTTC.